The T cell receptor (beta chain) described here comes from a study of blood T cells in healthy people across ages. It was with a sample-barcoded 5' primer and a J-beta primer mix that a second PCR of roughly 7 to 11 cycles was run. TCRdb recomputed calls from the 5' RACE reads with MiXCR, one row per CDR3 protein. Here the sample spans about 750,000 distinct CDR3 sequences, about 55% being singletons. Isolated PBMCs totaled at least 6 million in each sample. Total RNA was isolated from each sample in quantities of at least 5 micrograms. The ends lost 1 base at V and 14 bases at J; junction bases unmatched: 15. CDR1 is LGHDT, CDR2 YNNKEL, per germline (reference sequence). The CDR3 covers 16 residues.

The J gene is TRBJ2-3, the V gene TRBV3-1; 10 positions match TRBD2. This clonotype originated in an elderly man in good health. Sequenced: blood. In nucleotides, the CDR3 is TGTGCCAGCAGCCAAGGGGTAAGGCTAGCGGGAGAGGACGCGTATTTT. It yields the protein CASSQGVRLAGEDAYF.